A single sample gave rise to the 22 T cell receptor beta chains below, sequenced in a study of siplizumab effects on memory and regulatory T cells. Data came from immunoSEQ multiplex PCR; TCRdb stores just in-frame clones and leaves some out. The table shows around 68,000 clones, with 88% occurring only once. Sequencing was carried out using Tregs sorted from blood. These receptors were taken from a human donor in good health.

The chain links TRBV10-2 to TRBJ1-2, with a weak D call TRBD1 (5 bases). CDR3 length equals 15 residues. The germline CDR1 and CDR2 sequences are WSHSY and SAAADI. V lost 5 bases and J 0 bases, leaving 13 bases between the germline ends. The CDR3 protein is CASSTAGTANYGYTF. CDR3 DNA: TGCGCCAGCAGTACGGCCGGGACCGCTAACTATGGCTACACCTTC.

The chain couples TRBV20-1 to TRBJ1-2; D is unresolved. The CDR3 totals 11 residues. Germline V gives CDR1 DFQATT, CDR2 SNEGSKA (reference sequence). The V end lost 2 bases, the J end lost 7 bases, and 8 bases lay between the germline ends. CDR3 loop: CSARYGVGYTF. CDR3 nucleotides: TGCAGTGCTAGATACGGGGTTGGCTACACCTTC.

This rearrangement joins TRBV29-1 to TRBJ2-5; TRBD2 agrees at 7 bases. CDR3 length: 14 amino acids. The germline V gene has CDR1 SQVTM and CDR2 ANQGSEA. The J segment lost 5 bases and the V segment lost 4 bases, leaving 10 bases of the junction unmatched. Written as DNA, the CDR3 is TGCAGCGTTGCTCTCCGCGGGAGAGGCGAGACCCAGTACTTC. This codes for CSVALRGRGETQYF.

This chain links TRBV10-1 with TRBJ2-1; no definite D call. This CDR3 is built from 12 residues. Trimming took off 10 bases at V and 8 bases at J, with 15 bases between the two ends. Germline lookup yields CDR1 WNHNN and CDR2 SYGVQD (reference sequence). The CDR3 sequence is CATNFGPDEQFF. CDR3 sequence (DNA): TGCGCCACCAATTTTGGACCCGATGAGCAGTTCTTC.

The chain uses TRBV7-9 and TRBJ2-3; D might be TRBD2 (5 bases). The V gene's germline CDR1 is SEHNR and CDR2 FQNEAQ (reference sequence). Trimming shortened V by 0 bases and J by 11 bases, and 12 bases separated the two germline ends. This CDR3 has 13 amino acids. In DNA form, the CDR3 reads TGTGCCAGCAGCTTAGCGCGGGCCCGCCGGCAGTATTTT. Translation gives CASSLARARRQYF.

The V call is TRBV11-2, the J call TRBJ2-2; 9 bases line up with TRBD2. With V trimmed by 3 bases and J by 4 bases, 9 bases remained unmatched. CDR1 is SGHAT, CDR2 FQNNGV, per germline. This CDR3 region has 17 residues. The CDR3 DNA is TGTGCCAGCAGCTTCCTAGCTATTAGCGGGAGCACCGGGGAGCTGTTTTTT. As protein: CASSFLAISGSTGELFF.

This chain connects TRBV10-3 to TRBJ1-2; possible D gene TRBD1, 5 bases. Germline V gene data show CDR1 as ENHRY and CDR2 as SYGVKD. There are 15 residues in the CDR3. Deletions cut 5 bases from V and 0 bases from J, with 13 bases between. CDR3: CAISLKGNTNYGYTF. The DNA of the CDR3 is TGTGCCATCAGTCTGAAGGGGAACACTAACTATGGCTACACCTTC.

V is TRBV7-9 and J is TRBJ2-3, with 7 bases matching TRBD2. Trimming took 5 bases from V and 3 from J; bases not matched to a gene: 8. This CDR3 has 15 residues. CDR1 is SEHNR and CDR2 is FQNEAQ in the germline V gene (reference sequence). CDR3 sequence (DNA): TGTGCCAGCAGCCCCGCCGGACTAGTGACAGATACGCAGTATTTT. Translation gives CASSPAGLVTDTQYF.

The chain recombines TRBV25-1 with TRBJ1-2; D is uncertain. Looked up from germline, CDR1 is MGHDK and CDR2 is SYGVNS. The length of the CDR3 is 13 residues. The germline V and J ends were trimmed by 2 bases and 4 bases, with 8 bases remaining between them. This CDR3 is CASSEAGSYGYTF. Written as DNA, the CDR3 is TGTGCCAGCAGTGAAGCTGGGTCCTATGGCTACACCTTC.

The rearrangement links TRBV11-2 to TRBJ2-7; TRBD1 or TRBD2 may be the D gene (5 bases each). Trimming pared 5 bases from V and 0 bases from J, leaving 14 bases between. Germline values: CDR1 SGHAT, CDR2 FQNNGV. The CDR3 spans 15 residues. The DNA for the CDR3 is TGTGCCAGCAGCCTGGGGCTAGGGAGCTCCTACGAGCAGTACTTC. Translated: CASSLGLGSSYEQYF.

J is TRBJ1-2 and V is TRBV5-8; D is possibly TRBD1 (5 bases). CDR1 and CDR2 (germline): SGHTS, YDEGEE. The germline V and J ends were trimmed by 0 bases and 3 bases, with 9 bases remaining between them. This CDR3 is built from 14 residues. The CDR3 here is CASSLVGQYYGYTF. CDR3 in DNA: TGTGCCAGCAGCTTGGTGGGGCAGTACTATGGCTACACCTTC.

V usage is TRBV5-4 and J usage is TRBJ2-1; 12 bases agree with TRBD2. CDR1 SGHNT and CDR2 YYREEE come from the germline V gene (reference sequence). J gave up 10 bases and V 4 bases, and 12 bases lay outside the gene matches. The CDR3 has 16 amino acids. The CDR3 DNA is TGTGCCAGCAGCCCAATCCCTAGCGGGAGGGCCTGGGAGCAGTTCTTC. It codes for CASSPIPSGRAWEQFF.

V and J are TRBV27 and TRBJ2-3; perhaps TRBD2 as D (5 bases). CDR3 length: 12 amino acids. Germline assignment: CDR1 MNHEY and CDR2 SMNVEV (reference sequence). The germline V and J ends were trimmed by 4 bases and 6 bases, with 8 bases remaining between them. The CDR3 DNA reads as TGTGCCAGCAGTTCCATAGCGGATACGCAGTATTTT. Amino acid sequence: CASSSIADTQYF.

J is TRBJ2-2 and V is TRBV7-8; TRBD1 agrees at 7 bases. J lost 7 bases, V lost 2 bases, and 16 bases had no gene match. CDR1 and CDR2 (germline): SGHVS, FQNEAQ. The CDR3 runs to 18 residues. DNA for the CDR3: TGTGCCAGCAGCTTATTTAAGTTAGGGGGCAAGACGGACGGGGAGCTGTTTTTT. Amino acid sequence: CASSLFKLGGKTDGELFF.

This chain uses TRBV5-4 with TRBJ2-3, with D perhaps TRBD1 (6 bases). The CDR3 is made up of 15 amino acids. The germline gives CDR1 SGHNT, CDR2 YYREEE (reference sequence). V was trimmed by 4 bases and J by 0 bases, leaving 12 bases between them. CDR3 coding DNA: TGTGCCAGCAGCAAAGGGGGTATCAGCACAGATACGCAGTATTTT. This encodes CASSKGGISTDTQYF.

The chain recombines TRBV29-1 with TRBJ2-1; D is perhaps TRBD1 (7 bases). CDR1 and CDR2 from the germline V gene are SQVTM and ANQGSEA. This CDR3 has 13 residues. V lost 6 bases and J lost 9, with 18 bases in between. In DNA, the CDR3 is TGCAGCGTGATGACAGGGAGGTGGGGTGAGCAGTTCTTC. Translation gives CSVMTGRWGEQFF.

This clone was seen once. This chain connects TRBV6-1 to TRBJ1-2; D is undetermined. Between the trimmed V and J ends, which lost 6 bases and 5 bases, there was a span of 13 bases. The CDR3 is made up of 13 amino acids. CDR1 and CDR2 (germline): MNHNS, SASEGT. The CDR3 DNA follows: TGTGCCAGCAGGTCAATCGGATGGTATGGCTACACCTTC. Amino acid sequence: CASRSIGWYGYTF.

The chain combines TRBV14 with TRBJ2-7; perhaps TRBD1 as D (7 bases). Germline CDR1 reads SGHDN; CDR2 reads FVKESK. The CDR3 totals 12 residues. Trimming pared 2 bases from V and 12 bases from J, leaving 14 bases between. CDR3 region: CASSQFRQGLYF. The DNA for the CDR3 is TGTGCCAGCAGCCAATTCCGACAGGGACTGTACTTC. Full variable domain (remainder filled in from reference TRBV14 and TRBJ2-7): EAGVTQFPSHSVIEKGQTVTLRCDPISGHDNLYWYRRVMGKEIKFLLHFVKESKQDESGMPNNRFLAERTGGTYSTLKVQPAELEDSGVYFCASSQFRQGLYFGPGTRLTVT.

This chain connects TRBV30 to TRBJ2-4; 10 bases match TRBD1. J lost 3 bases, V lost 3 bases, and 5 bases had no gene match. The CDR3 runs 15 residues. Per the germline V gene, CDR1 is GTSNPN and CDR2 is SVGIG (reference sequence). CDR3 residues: CAWRGTGEGKNIQYF. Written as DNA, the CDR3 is TGTGCCTGGAGAGGGACAGGGGAAGGCAAAAACATTCAGTACTTC.

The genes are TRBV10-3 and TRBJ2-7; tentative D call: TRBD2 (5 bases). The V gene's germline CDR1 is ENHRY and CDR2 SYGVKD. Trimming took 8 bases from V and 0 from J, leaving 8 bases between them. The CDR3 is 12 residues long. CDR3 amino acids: CAIQGSSYEQYF. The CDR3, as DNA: TGTGCCATCCAAGGGAGCTCCTACGAGCAGTACTTC.

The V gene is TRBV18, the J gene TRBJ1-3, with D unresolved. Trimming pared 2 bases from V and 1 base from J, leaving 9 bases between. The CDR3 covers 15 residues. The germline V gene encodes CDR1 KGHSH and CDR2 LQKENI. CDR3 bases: TGTGCCAGCTCACCAGGAAGAGGGTCTGGAAACACCATATATTTT. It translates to CASSPGRGSGNTIYF.

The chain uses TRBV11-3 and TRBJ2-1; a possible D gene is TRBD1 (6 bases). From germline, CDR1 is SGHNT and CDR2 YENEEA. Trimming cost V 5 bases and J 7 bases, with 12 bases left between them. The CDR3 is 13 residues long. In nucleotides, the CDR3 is TGTGCCAGCAGCCCCAGGGACATAAATGAGCAGTTCTTC. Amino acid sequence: CASSPRDINEQFF.